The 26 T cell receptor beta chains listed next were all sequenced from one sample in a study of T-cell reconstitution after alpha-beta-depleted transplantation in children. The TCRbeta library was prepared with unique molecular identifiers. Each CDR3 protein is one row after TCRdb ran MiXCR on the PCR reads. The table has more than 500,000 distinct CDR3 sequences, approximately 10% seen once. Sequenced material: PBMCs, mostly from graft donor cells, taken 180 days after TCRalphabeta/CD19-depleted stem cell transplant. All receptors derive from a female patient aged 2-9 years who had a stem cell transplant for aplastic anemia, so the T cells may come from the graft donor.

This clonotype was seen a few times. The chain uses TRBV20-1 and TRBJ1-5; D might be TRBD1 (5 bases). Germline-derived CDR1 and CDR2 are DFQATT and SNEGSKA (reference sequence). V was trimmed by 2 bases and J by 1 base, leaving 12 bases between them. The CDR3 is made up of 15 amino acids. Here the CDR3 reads CSARFDSHSNQPQHF. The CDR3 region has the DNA TGCAGTGCTAGATTTGACAGCCACAGCAATCAGCCCCAGCATTTT.

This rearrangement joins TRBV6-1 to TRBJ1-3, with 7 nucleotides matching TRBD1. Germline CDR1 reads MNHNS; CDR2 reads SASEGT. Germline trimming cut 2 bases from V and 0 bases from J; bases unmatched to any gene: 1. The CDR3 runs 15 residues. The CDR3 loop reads CASSEQGGSGNTIYF. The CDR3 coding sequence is TGTGCCAGCAGTGAACAGGGGGGCTCTGGAAACACCATATATTTT.

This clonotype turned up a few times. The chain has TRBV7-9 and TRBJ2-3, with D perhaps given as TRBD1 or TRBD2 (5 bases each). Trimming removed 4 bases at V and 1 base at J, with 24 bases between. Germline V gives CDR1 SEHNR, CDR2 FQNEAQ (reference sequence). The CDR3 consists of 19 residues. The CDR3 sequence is CASSCGTSKGELGTDTQYF. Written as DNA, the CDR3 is TGTGCCAGCAGCTGTGGTACCTCTAAAGGGGAGTTAGGCACAGATACGCAGTATTTT.

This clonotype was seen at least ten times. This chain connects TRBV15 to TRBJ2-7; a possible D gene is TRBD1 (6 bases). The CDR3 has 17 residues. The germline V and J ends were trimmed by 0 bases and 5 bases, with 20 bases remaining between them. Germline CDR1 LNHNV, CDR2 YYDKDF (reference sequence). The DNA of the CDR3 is TGTGCCACCAGCAGAGATCCCCCCGGGACATTAATCCACGAGCAGTACTTC. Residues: CATSRDPPGTLIHEQYF.

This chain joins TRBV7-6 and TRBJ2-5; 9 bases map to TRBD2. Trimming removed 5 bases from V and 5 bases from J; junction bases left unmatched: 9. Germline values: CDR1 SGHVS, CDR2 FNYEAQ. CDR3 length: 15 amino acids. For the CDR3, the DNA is TGTGCCAGCAGCCCGGGGGTAGCGGGAGAGGAGACCCAGTACTTC. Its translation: CASSPGVAGEETQYF.

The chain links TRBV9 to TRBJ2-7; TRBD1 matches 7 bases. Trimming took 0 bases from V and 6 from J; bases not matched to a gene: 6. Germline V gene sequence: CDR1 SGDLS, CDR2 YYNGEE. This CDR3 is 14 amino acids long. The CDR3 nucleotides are TGTGCCAGCAGCGTAGGACAGGGTGGTGCCGAGCAGTACTTC. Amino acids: CASSVGQGGAEQYF.

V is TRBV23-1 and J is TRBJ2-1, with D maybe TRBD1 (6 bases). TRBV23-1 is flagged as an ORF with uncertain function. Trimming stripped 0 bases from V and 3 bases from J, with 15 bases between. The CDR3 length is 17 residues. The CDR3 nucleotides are TGCGCCAGCAGTCAATCCATACAGGGAAAAGGCTACAATGAGCAGTTCTTC. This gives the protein CASSQSIQGKGYNEQFF.

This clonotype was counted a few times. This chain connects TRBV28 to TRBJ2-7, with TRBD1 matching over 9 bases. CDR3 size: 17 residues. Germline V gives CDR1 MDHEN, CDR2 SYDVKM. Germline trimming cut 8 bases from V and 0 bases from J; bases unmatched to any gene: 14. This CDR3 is CASRDPKGQGSSYEQYF. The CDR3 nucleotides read TGTGCCAGCCGAGACCCTAAGGGACAGGGATCCTCCTACGAGCAGTACTTC. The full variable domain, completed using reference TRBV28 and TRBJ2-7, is DVKVTQSSRYLVKRTGEKVFLECVQDMDHENMFWYRQDPGLGLRLIYFSYDVKMKEKGDIPEGYSVSREKKERFSLILESASTNQTSMYLCASRDPKGQGSSYEQYFGPGTRLTVT.

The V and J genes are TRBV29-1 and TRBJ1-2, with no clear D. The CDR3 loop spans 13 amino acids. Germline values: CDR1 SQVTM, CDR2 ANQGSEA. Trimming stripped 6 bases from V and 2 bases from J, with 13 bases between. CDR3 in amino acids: CSVGIINNYGYTF. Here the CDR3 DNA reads TGCAGCGTGGGGATTATTAACAACTATGGCTACACCTTC.

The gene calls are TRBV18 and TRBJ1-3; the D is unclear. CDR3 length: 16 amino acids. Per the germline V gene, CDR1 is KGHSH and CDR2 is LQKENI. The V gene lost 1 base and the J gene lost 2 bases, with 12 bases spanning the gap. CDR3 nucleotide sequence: TGTGCCAGCTCACCACAGCAACTCGATACTGGAAACACCATATATTTT. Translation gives CASSPQQLDTGNTIYF. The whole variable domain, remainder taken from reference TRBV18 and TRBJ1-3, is NAGVMQNPRHLVRRRGQEARLRCSPMKGHSHVYWYRQLPEEGLKFMVYLQKENIIDESGMPKERFSAEFPKEGPSILRIQQVVRGDSAAYFCASSPQQLDTGNTIYFGEGSWLTVV.

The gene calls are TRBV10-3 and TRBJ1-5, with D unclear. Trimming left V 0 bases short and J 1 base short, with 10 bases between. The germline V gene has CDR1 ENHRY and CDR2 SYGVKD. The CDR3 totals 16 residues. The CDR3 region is CAISESLLRSNQPQHF. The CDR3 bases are TGTGCCATCAGTGAGTCCCTACTCCGAAGCAATCAGCCCCAGCATTTT.

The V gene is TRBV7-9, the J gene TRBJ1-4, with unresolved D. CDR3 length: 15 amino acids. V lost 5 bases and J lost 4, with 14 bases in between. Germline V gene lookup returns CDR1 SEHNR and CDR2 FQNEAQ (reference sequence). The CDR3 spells CASSPDGGHNEKLFF. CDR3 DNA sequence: TGTGCCAGCAGCCCGGACGGAGGCCATAATGAAAAACTGTTTTTT.

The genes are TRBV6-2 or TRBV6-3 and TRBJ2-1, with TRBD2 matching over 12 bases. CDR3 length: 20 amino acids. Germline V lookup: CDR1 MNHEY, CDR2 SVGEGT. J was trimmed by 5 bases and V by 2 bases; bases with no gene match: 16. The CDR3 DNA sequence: TGTGCCAGCAGTTACCCATCTAGCGGGAGGGCCTCGGGGTTGCACAATGAGCAGTTCTTC. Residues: CASSYPSSGRASGLHNEQFF.

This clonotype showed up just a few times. CDR3 sequence: CASSVGQEKTYEQYV. The CDR3 DNA is TGTGCCAGCAGTGTGGGCCAGGAGAAAACCTACGAGCAGTACGTC. This sequence joins TRBV6-1 and TRBJ2-7; D gene ambiguous. V was clipped by 4 bases and J by 2 bases, with 15 bases between them. The CDR3 spans 15 residues. CDR1 and CDR2 (germline): MNHNS, SASEGT.

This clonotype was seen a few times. In nucleotides, the CDR3 is TGTGCCAGCAGAGGGACTAGCGCCTACGAGCAGTACGTC. Translation gives CASRGTSAYEQYV. The rearrangement joins TRBV6-6 to TRBJ2-7, with 10 positions matching TRBD2. The CDR3 sequence is 13 residues long. V gave up 6 bases and J gave up 2 bases; unmatched junction bases: 1. Per the germline V gene, CDR1 is MNHNY and CDR2 is SVGAGI (reference sequence).

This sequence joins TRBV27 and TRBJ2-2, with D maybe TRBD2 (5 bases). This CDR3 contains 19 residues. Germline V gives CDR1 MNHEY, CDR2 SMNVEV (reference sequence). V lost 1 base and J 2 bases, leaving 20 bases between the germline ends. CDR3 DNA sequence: TGTGCCAGCAGTTTATTGGGCCCCCTTGGTAGCGCTAACACCGGGGAGCTGTTTTTT. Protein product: CASSLLGPLGSANTGELFF.

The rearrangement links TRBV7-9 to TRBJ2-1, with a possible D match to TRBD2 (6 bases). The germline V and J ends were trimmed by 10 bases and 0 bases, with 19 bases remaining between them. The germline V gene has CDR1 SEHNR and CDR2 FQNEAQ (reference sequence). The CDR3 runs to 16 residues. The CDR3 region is CATSRRLGSSYNEQFF. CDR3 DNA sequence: TGTGCCACCTCTAGGCGACTCGGGAGCTCCTACAATGAGCAGTTCTTC. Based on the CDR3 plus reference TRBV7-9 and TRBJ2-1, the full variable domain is DTGVSQNPRHKITKRGQNVTFRCDPISEHNRLYWYRQTLGQGPEFLTYFQNEAQLEKSRLLSDRFSAERPKGSFSTLEIQRTEQGDSAMYLCATSRRLGSSYNEQFFGPGTRLTVL.

CDR3 nucleotide sequence: TGCGCCAGCAGCCAAGAGTTTGGAACAGGGGCCTATGGCTACACCTTC. Amino acid sequence: CASSQEFGTGAYGYTF. The chain couples TRBV4-3 to TRBJ1-2; 7 bases map to TRBD1. This CDR3 is 16 amino acids long. With 0 bases clipped from V and 4 bases from J, the junction kept 8 bases outside the gene matches. The germline V gene encodes CDR1 LGHNA and CDR2 YSLEER.

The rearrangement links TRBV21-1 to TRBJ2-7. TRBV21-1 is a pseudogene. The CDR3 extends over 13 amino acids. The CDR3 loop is CASSSDTIYEQYV. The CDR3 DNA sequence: TGTGCCAGCAGCTCAGACACTATCTACGAGCAGTACGTC.

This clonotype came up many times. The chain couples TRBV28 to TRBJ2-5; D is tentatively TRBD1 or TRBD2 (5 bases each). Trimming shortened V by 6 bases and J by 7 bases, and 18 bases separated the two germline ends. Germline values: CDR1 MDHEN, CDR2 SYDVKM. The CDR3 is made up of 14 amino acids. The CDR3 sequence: CASRPPGARWTQYF. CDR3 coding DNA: TGTGCCAGCAGACCCCCCGGGGCCAGGTGGACCCAGTACTTC.

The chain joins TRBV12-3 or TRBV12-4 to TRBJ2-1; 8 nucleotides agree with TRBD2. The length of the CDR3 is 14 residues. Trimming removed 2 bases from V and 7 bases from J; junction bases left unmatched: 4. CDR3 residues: CASSLLTSVNEQFF. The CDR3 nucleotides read TGTGCCAGCAGTTTATTGACTAGCGTGAATGAGCAGTTCTTC.

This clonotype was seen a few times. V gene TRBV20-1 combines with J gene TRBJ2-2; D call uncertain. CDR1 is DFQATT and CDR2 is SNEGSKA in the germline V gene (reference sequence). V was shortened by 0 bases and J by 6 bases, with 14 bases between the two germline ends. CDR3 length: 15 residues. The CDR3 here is CSARDRAMEAGELFF. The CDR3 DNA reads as TGCAGTGCTAGAGATCGAGCCATGGAAGCCGGGGAGCTGTTTTTT.

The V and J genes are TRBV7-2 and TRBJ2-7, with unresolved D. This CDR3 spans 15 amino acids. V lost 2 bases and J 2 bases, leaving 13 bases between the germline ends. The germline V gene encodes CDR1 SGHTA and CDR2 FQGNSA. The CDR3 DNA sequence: TGTGCCAGCAGCTTAAATGCGGCGGAACCCTACGAGCAGTACTTC. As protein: CASSLNAAEPYEQYF.

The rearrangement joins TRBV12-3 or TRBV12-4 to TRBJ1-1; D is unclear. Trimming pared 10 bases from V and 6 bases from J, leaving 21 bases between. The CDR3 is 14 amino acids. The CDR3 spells CAITPGVRAAEAFF. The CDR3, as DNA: TGTGCCATCACCCCGGGCGTGCGTGCGGCTGAAGCTTTCTTT.

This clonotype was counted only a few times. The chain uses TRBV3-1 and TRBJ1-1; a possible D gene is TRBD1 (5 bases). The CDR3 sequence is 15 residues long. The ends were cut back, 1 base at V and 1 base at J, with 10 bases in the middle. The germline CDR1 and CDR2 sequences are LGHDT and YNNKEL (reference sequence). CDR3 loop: CASSQGPGTNTEAFF. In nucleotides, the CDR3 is TGTGCCAGCAGCCAAGGTCCGGGGACGAACACTGAAGCTTTCTTT.

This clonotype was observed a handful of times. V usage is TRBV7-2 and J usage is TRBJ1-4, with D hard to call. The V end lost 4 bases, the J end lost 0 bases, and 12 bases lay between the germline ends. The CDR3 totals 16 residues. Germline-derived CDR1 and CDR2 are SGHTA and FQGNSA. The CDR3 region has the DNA TGTGCCAGCAGCTGGGTAGGACGGGCAACTAATGAAAAACTGTTTTTT. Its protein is CASSWVGRATNEKLFF.